Below, 10 T cell receptor beta chains from the same sample are listed, as sequenced in a study of post-analysis software for immune sequencing data. The study, taken as a whole, reports: Elevated frequency relative to controls characterized a handful of TRBV segments in patients, TRBV5-6, TRBV5-1 and TRBV20-1 among them.

Incorporated into the TCR beta cDNA libraries were unique molecular identifiers, which served to reduce PCR and sequencing biases. TCRdb independently ran MiXCR on the PCR reads; one entry per CDR3 protein. This sample carries 380,000 or so distinct CDR3 sequences, roughly 30% of them seen once, and the ten largest clones take roughly 13%. For these receptors, no antigen is known. Sequencing was performed on blood. The origin of the receptors is a girl aged 5 to 17 with multiple sclerosis.

The table lists this clonotype with a few counts. This chain connects TRBV5-5 to TRBJ2-5; the D gene could be TRBD1 or TRBD2 (5 bases each). V gave up 4 bases and J gave up 4 bases, with 26 bases separating them. CDR1 is SGHKS, CDR2 YYEKEE, per germline (reference sequence). This CDR3 has 18 residues. The DNA of the CDR3 is TGTGCCAGCAGCCGGAGGCTGGTGGGCAGGGCATTAAGAGAGACCCAGTACTTC. It translates to CASSRRLVGRALRETQYF.

The rearrangement joins TRBV27 to TRBJ2-7; D is possibly TRBD1 (6 bases). The CDR3 sequence is 13 residues long. The germline V gene has CDR1 MNHEY and CDR2 SMNVEV (reference sequence). Trimming left V 6 bases short and J 6 bases short, with 15 bases between. The CDR3 nucleotides are TGTGCCAGCAGCTTACAGGGAGTTGGCGAGCAGTACTTC. Its translation is CASSLQGVGEQYF.

There are a few counts of this clonotype. The chain combines TRBV28 with TRBJ1-5; no firm D call. The CDR3 sequence is 19 residues long. From germline, CDR1 is MDHEN and CDR2 SYDVKM. V lost 2 bases to trimming and J lost 4 bases, with 24 bases between them. In DNA, the CDR3 is TGTGCCAGCAGTTTAATTCTGATTGATATCTGGTCCCATAATCAGCCCCAGCATTTT. This gives the protein CASSLILIDIWSHNQPQHF. The full variable domain, its missing parts supplied by reference TRBV28 and TRBJ1-5, is DVKVTQSSRYLVKRTGEKVFLECVQDMDHENMFWYRQDPGLGLRLIYFSYDVKMKEKGDIPEGYSVSREKKERFSLILESASTNQTSMYLCASSLILIDIWSHNQPQHFGDGTRLSIL.

This clonotype appeared a few times. The chain has TRBV7-9 and TRBJ2-1, with D perhaps TRBD1 (5 bases). V lost 7 bases, J lost 0 bases, and 25 bases lay in between. There are 19 residues in the CDR3. Germline V gene sequence: CDR1 SEHNR, CDR2 FQNEAQ (reference sequence). CDR3 coding DNA: TGTGCCAGCAACAACCCCTCTTCGGTGACAGATTACTCCTACAATGAGCAGTTCTTC. This gives the protein CASNNPSSVTDYSYNEQFF.

This clonotype was counted only a few times. The chain carries TRBV6-6 and TRBJ1-5; D not certain. This CDR3 is 16 amino acids long. V lost 0 bases to trimming and J lost 2 bases, with 11 bases between them. Germline V gene sequence: CDR1 MNHNY, CDR2 SVGAGI (reference sequence). CDR3 protein: CASSYSPESGNQPQHF. The DNA for the CDR3 is TGTGCCAGCAGTTACTCCCCTGAGAGCGGCAATCAGCCCCAGCATTTT.

This clonotype was recorded once. The chain links TRBV7-9 to TRBJ1-1; D unresolved. Germline V gene sequence: CDR1 SEHNR, CDR2 FQNEAQ (reference sequence). This CDR3 is 19 amino acids long. Trimming removed 5 bases from V and 0 bases from J, with 25 bases in between. This chain's CDR3 is CASSTTVADGRHMNTEAFF. As DNA, the CDR3 is TGTGCCAGCAGCACAACTGTCGCTGACGGGAGACACATGAACACTGAAGCTTTCTTT.

In nucleotides, the CDR3 is TGCAGTGCTTATCCCCCGGGACAGGCGGACTATGGCTACACCTTC. Translation: CSAYPPGQADYGYTF. This chain links TRBV20-1 with TRBJ1-2; 8 bases line up with TRBD1. V trimming: 5 bases; J trimming: 3 bases; junction bases outside the gene matches: 11. Germline lookup yields CDR1 DFQATT and CDR2 SNEGSKA (reference sequence). The CDR3 has 15 residues.

Only a few counts were recorded for this clonotype. The V gene is TRBV4-2, the J gene TRBJ2-6; perhaps TRBD1 as D (6 bases). Germline assignment: CDR1 LGHNA and CDR2 YNFKEQ. This CDR3 is built from 18 residues. V lost 1 base and J 5 bases, leaving 18 bases between the germline ends. CDR3 coding DNA: TGTGCCAGCAGCCAAGGACAGGTCCCCGGGATCTGGGCCAACGTCCTGACTTTC. Translating gives CASSQGQVPGIWANVLTF.

The chain joins TRBV6-1 to TRBJ2-5, with D perhaps assigned TRBD1 or TRBD2 (6 bases each). With 3 bases removed from V and 4 bases from J, the gap between germline ends came to 9 bases. The CDR3 covers 13 residues. The germline gives CDR1 MNHNS, CDR2 SASEGT. The CDR3 DNA follows: TGTGCCAGCAGTGATGGGGGGCCAGAGACCCAGTACTTC. As protein: CASSDGGPETQYF.

There are a few counts of this clonotype. This chain uses TRBV7-2 with TRBJ1-2, with D possibly being TRBD1 (6 bases). Germline V CDR1 and CDR2: SGHTA, FQGNSA. The CDR3 contains 15 residues. Between the trimmed V and J ends, which lost 4 bases and 1 base, there was a span of 13 bases. CDR3 amino acids: CASSSWTDLNYGYTF. In DNA, the CDR3 is TGTGCCAGCAGCTCCTGGACAGACCTTAACTATGGCTACACCTTC. The whole variable domain, remainder taken from reference TRBV7-2 and TRBJ1-2, is GAGVSQSPSNKVTEKGKDVELRCDPISGHTALYWYRQSLGQGLEFLIYFQGNSAPDKSGLPSDRFSAERTGGSVSTLTIQRTQQEDSAVYLCASSSWTDLNYGYTFGSGTRLTVV.